This T cell receptor (beta chain) was retrieved from a study of T cells in Graves' hyperthyroidism and ophthalmopathy. Overall study: Peripheral blood was drawn at first diagnosis, prior to all treatment.

With 0 bases removed from V and 0 bases from J, the gap between germline ends came to 5 bases. The CDR3 loop spans 14 amino acids. In germline, CDR1 is SGHVS, CDR2 FQNEAQ. Patients aged 18 to 65 with hyperthyroidism were newly diagnosed, with duration under 2 months. Patients were excluded because of uncontrolled infection, other autoimmune disease, pregnancy or lactation. Diagnostic decisions used clinical symptoms, serum thyroxine and TRAb, thyroid ultrasound and orbital computed tomography. Amplification yielded TCR beta CDR3 regions, with RNA transcripts as the source. HTBI primers were the set used in a first-round RT-PCR of the TCR CDR3. Via MiXCR, TCRdb re-called the multiplex PCR reads, giving one row per CDR3 protein. Of 650,000 to 750,000 distinct CDR3 sequences listed, 12% to 15% are singletons.

The sequence derives from a young woman with Graves' hyperthyroidism. The material sequenced was blood. The chain uses TRBV7-8 and TRBJ1-1; no clear D. CDR3 sequence reads: CASSLAQLNTEAFF. As DNA, the CDR3 is TGTGCCAGCAGCTTAGCCCAGCTGAACACTGAAGCTTTCTTT.